This T cell receptor beta chain was obtained from a study of CD8 T cells in ankylosing spondylitis. Findings and limits, study-wide: Blood from ankylosing spondylitis patients appeared to carry a characteristic roughly eight-variant TCR beta motif. Prior literature has documented some motif variants in synovial fluid and blood from reactive arthritis.

Scientists made TCR beta libraries using quantitative 5'-RACE with molecular barcodes. MiXCR, applied by TCRdb to the 5' RACE reads, yields one record per CDR3 protein. This sample has around 770,000 distinct CDR3 sequences; roughly 19% occur once, and the top ten carry under 20%. As for this clonotype: The antigen is not known.

This CDR3 has 16 residues. V was clipped by 5 bases and J by 3 bases, with 19 bases between them. Germline CDR1 SEHNR, CDR2 FQNEAQ (reference sequence). Sequenced material: blood, either unsorted or a sorted T cell fraction (not recorded which). The source is a male donor with ankylosing spondylitis. This chain joins TRBV7-9 and TRBJ1-1; D possibly corresponds to TRBD1 (5 bases). The CDR3 reads CASSPTGDRAYTEAFF. In DNA form, the CDR3 reads TGTGCCAGCAGCCCAACCGGAGACAGAGCTTACACTGAAGCTTTCTTT.